This TCR beta chain was sequenced for a study of Graves' ophthalmopathy and Graves' hyperthyroidism. Overall study context: The collection of peripheral blood took place at initial diagnosis, before any treatment.

This clonotype was seen at least ten times. Its cognate antigen is unknown. Trimming shortened V by 4 bases and J by 5 bases, and 11 bases separated the two germline ends. Germline V gene sequence: CDR1 SGHTA, CDR2 FQGTGA. The CDR3 consists of 14 residues. RNA transcripts provided the template for amplifying TCR beta CDR3 regions. HTBI primers were employed in first-round RT-PCR, then a second-round multiplex PCR followed. TCRdb passed the multiplex PCR reads through MiXCR, listing each CDR3 protein once. Of a few hundred thousand distinct CDR3 sequences in the sample, about a sixth were seen once. It was from about 9.1 ml of fresh peripheral blood that the PBMCs came. Overall study findings and caveats: Blood also carried most expanded thyroid clonotypes exceeding 0.001 frequency. Forecasting of ophthalmopathy progression by the model achieved 60% to 71% sensitivity and 72% to 75% specificity.

The receptor comes from an adult man with Graves' ophthalmopathy. What was sequenced was peripheral blood. The chain joins TRBV7-3 to TRBJ2-2, with D unclear. CDR3 region: CASSSPPRTGELFF. The DNA of the CDR3 is TGTGCCAGCAGCTCCCCCCCTAGGACCGGGGAGCTGTTTTTT.